The 13 T cell receptor beta chains given below trace back to one sample, sequenced in a study of blood T cell repertoires in COVID-19 (TCRdb year 2020). The library was prepared using the immunoSEQ multiplex PCR assay. Sourced from immuneACCESS, this table was stored by TCRdb with only in-frame sequences that have V and J called. A share of the clones is absent; for the studies checked, an unresolved V gene accounts for under half, and the remainder has no known explanation. The sample records hundreds of thousands of clones, about nine tenths of which are singletons. The top ten clones comprise 1.4% of the sample. The sample consisted of peripheral blood. The receptor set was obtained from a woman in her twenties or thirties with active or convalescent COVID-19.

This sequence joins TRBV9 and TRBJ2-5, with D perhaps matching TRBD1 (5 bases). V shed 0 bases and J shed 5 bases, with 5 bases lying between them. The CDR3 is made up of 12 amino acids. CDR1 and CDR2 (germline): SGDLS, YYNGEE. The CDR3 DNA sequence: TGTGCCAGCAGCGTAGAGGGGGAGACCCAGTACTTC. The encoded protein is CASSVEGETQYF.

As concerns this clone: Other DNA sequences in the sample encode the same CDR3. The chain is built from TRBV5-4 and TRBJ2-1; 7 bases line up with TRBD2. The CDR3 runs 15 residues. The germline V gene encodes CDR1 SGHNT and CDR2 YYREEE (reference sequence). V dropped 0 bases and J dropped 4; count of bases not matched to a gene: 4. Here the CDR3 reads CASSLVVGGYNEQFF. The CDR3 DNA follows: TGTGCCAGCAGCTTGGTCGTGGGGGGGTACAATGAGCAGTTCTTC.

V gene TRBV5-4 combines with J gene TRBJ2-5; 7 nucleotides align to TRBD2. Germline-derived CDR1 and CDR2 are SGHNT and YYREEE (reference sequence). The CDR3 runs 17 residues. The V and J ends lost 3 bases and 2 bases, in that order; junction bases with no gene match: 13. CDR3 in amino acids: CASSSVFFAGVQETQYF. CDR3 coding DNA: TGTGCCAGCAGCTCTGTATTTTTCGCGGGGGTACAAGAGACCCAGTACTTC.

The chain is built from TRBV6-1 and TRBJ1-4, with D hard to call. CDR1 and CDR2 (germline): MNHNS, SASEGT. V lost 2 bases to trimming and J lost 0 bases, with 10 bases between them. CDR3 size: 16 residues. The CDR3 DNA reads as TGTGCCAGCAGTGAATTTCCGACACCAACTAATGAAAAACTGTTTTTT. Residues: CASSEFPTPTNEKLFF.

This clone was counted once. V usage is TRBV6-1 and J usage is TRBJ1-6; D is unresolved. V lost 0 bases and J 2 bases, leaving 5 bases between the germline ends. In germline, CDR1 is MNHNS, CDR2 SASEGT. The CDR3 runs 15 residues. The CDR3 loop is CASSEAAAYNSPLHF. CDR3 DNA: TGTGCCAGCAGTGAAGCTGCGGCCTATAATTCACCCCTCCACTTT.

V is TRBV12-3 or TRBV12-4 and J is TRBJ1-5; 9 nucleotides line up with TRBD1. V shed 10 bases and J 4 bases; nucleotides not matched to a gene: 2. CDR3 length: 12 amino acids. The CDR3, as DNA: TGTGCCACGGGACAGGGTAATCAGCCCCAGCATTTT. Residues: CATGQGNQPQHF.

This rearrangement joins TRBV27 to TRBJ2-5; 9 positions match TRBD1. The germline V gene has CDR1 MNHEY and CDR2 SMNVEV (reference sequence). V lost 5 bases and J lost 1; bases outside the gene matches: 5. CDR3 size: 15 residues. The chain's CDR3 is CASSPPGQGQETQYF. CDR3 sequence (DNA): TGTGCCAGCAGTCCTCCGGGACAGGGCCAAGAGACCCAGTACTTC.

This clone was picked up one time. The chain is built from TRBV6-5 and TRBJ2-3; D perhaps matches TRBD2 (6 bases). Germline loops: CDR1 MNHEY, CDR2 SVGAGI. The ends were cut back, 2 bases at V and 3 bases at J, with 12 bases in the middle. The CDR3 consists of 15 residues. The CDR3 region is CASSYRSGRTDTQYF. CDR3 sequence (DNA): TGTGCCAGCAGTTACCGTTCGGGGAGGACAGATACGCAGTATTTT.

This clone was counted many times. V gene TRBV4-1 combines with J gene TRBJ2-5, with TRBD2 identical over 9 bases. This CDR3 is built from 19 residues. With 4 bases clipped from V and 2 bases from J, the junction kept 17 bases outside the gene matches. CDR1 and CDR2 from the germline V gene are MGHRA and YSYEKL. The CDR3 DNA follows: TGCGCCAGCAGCCCCAATCTGTTCGGGCTAGCGGGGAAACAAGAGACCCAGTACTTC. It translates to CASSPNLFGLAGKQETQYF.

In DNA form, the CDR3 reads TGTGCCAGCAGTCCTCGGACAGGGGGAGAAACCGGGGAGCTGTTTTTT. Its protein product is CASSPRTGGETGELFF. The chain employs TRBV6-6 and TRBJ2-2; 10 nucleotides agree with TRBD1. V shed 5 bases and J 5 bases; nucleotides not matched to a gene: 8. CDR1 MNHNY and CDR2 SVGAGI come from the germline V gene (reference sequence). The length of the CDR3 is 16 residues.

The genes are TRBV15 and TRBJ1-1; D unresolved. Germline V gene data show CDR1 as LNHNV and CDR2 as YYDKDF (reference sequence). The CDR3 consists of 18 residues. V was clipped by 0 bases and J by 0 bases, with 17 bases between them. This chain's CDR3 is CATSRDLVPGLMNTEAFF. For the CDR3, the DNA is TGTGCCACCAGCAGAGATTTGGTGCCAGGACTCATGAACACTGAAGCTTTCTTT.

The rearrangement links TRBV6-1 to TRBJ2-3; 10 bases are a match to TRBD2. Germline-derived CDR1 and CDR2 are MNHNS and SASEGT. There are 15 residues in the CDR3. V lost 3 bases and J lost 1; bases outside the gene matches: 1. The CDR3 protein is CASSEGTSGTDTQYF. DNA of the CDR3: TGTGCCAGCAGTGAGGGGACTAGCGGCACAGATACGCAGTATTTT.

The chain has TRBV12-3 or TRBV12-4 and TRBJ2-7, with D perhaps TRBD2 (5 bases). V lost 3 bases and J 3 bases, leaving 6 bases between the germline ends. This CDR3 comprises 12 residues. CDR3 nucleotide sequence: TGTGCCAGCAGTTTCGAGGGCTACGAGCAGTACTTC. Its protein product is CASSFEGYEQYF.